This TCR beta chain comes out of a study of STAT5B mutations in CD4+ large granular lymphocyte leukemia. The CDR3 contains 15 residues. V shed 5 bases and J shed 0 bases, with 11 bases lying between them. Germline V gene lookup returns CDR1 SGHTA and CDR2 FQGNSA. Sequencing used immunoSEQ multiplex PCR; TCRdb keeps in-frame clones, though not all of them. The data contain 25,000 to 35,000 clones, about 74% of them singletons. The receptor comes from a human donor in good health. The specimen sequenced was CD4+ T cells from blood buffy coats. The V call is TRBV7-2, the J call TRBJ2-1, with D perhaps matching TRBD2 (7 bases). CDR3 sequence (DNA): TGTGCCAGCAGCCTAGGGGGGGGCTCCTACAATGAGCAGTTCTTC. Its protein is CASSLGGGSYNEQFF.